Detailed here is one T cell receptor (beta chain). This sample stems from a study of T cell changes during pregnancy in multiple sclerosis. Clones were sequenced by immunoSEQ multiplex PCR, and TCRdb holds only the in-frame ones, with some missing. The profile shows more than 20,000 clones, about nine tenths of them singletons. The CDR3 contains 21 residues. V lost 0 bases to trimming and J lost 2 bases; unmatched junction nucleotides: 19. Germline V gene lookup returns CDR1 LGHNA and CDR2 YSLEER. This chain links TRBV4-3 with TRBJ2-3, with 8 bases aligning to TRBD2. The clonotype was recovered from a female donor in good health, enrolled as a control in a pregnancy study. The sample was CD4+ T cells from peripheral blood mononuclear cells, taken after pregnancy. Written as DNA, the CDR3 is TGCGCCAGCAGCCAAGACCTAGGGAGGGTTAGGGCTAGCGGGTACACAGATACGCAGTATTTT. Translating gives CASSQDLGRVRASGYTDTQYF.